This T cell receptor beta chain comes out of a study of cytomegalovirus exposure and HLA in healthy donors. Study-wide results and limits: High sensitivity and specificity were reportedly achieved when the classifier diagnosed cytomegalovirus status. That first-cohort TCR clusters tended to co-occur in the 100 to 150 validation repertoires was found in a later analysis. In vitro assays verified that three CMV-associated chains recognized CMV antigens specifically.

This clone was observed a handful of times. What it binds is unknown. It was the approximately 130-subject validation cohort, separate from the approximately 670-subject first cohort, to which the donors belonged. Trimming removed 7 bases from V and 4 bases from J; junction bases left unmatched: 10. The CDR3 totals 16 residues. The germline V gene encodes CDR1 LNHDA and CDR2 SQIVND (reference sequence). Repertoires were generated with immunoSEQ multiplex PCR, while TCRdb's copy carries only in-frame clones and drops some. The data hold 150,000 to 250,000 clones, with about three quarters observed a single time.

This receptor was identified in a young woman in good health and CMV-seronegative. The J gene is TRBJ2-3, the V gene TRBV19; TRBD2 matches 11 bases. The sample comprised PBMCs. This CDR3 is CASTIAGGGFPDTQYF. The CDR3 region has the DNA TGTGCCAGTACCATAGCGGGAGGGGGGTTTCCAGATACGCAGTATTTT.